This T cell receptor beta chain was sequenced during a study of breast tumors, draining lymph nodes, adjacent tissues. Study-wide results and limits: That most tumor T cells come from lymph nodes remained unproven. Tumor and nontumor repertoires were significantly more similar in luminal-like than in basal-like breast cancer.

The CDR3 loop spans 14 amino acids. Trimming at V came to 2 bases and at J to 6 bases, leaving 6 bases not matched to a gene. Germline CDR1 KGHSH, CDR2 LQKENI. MiXCR, applied by TCRdb to the multiplex PCR reads, yields one record per CDR3 protein. The sample lists over 70,000 distinct CDR3 sequences, approximately 28% seen once, with over 6.5% in the top ten. This clonotype was counted at least ten times. Antigen: not known. The lymph nodes were axillary draining lymph nodes from breast cancer patients. The sample consisted of axillary lymph node tissue. The chain employs TRBV18 and TRBJ2-7; 8 bases map to TRBD1. The clonotype originates from a female donor with breast cancer. Some clones in this sample may be carry-over from other donors' samples. The CDR3 reads CASSPGQGPSEQYF. The DNA for the CDR3 is TGTGCCAGCTCACCAGGACAGGGCCCCTCCGAGCAGTACTTC.